Listed below are T cell receptor beta chains from one sample, sequenced in a study of CD8 T cells in ankylosing spondylitis. TCRdb called the 5' RACE reads again in MiXCR, with one record for every CDR3 protein. The table records roughly 230,000 distinct CDR3 sequences, 18% of them present only once. Sequenced: blood, either unsorted or a sorted T cell fraction (not recorded which). Every receptor here comes from a male donor with ankylosing spondylitis or in good health (not recorded which). The CDR3 runs from the conserved cysteine through the conserved F or W. A D gene is named only where the DNA matches it firmly. Only some rows state a clone size, as once, few, many or a class for expanded clones.

V: TRBV12-3/TRBV12-4; D: TRBD2; size: NA; J: TRBJ2-2; DNA: TGTGCCAGCAGCTCAAGCGGGAGTTTAGCCGGGGAGCTGTTTTTT; CDR3: CASSSSGSLAGELFF
V: TRBV12-3/TRBV12-4; D: NA; size: NA; J: TRBJ2-1; DNA: TGTGCCAGCATTGCGGACAATGAGCAGTTCTTC; CDR3: CASIADNEQFF
V: TRBV15; D: NA; size: NA; J: TRBJ2-7; DNA: TGTGCCACCAGCAGGATGGGCGAGCAGTACTTC; CDR3: CATSRMGEQYF
V: TRBV5-1; D: TRBD2; size: NA; J: TRBJ2-3; DNA: TGCGCCAGCAGCTTGGATCCGGGACTAGCGGGGGACACGCAGTATTTT; CDR3: CASSLDPGLAGDTQYF
V: TRBV9; D: NA; size: NA; J: TRBJ2-2; DNA: TGTGCCAGCAGCGCCTCTCCAAACACCGGGGAGCTGTTTTTT; CDR3: CASSASPNTGELFF
V: TRBV12-3/TRBV12-4; D: TRBD2; size: few; J: TRBJ2-2; DNA: TGTGCCAGCAGAACTGACCTAGCGGTTGACACCGGGGAGCTGTTTTTT; CDR3: CASRTDLAVDTGELFF
V: TRBV6-1; D: NA; size: many; J: TRBJ1-1; DNA: TGTGCCAGCAGTCGCCGACGGGCCTCTCCAAACACTGAAGCTTTCTTT; CDR3: CASSRRRASPNTEAFF
V: TRBV9; D: NA; size: few; J: TRBJ2-2; DNA: TGTGCCAGCACTTTCACAGGGTCGGAGGAGCTGTTTTTT; CDR3: CASTFTGSEELFF
V: TRBV7-2; D: TRBD1; size: NA; J: TRBJ2-3; DNA: TGTGCCAGCAGCTTAACGGGGACAGGGATCACAGATACGCAGTATTTT; CDR3: CASSLTGTGITDTQYF
V: TRBV29-1; D: TRBD1; size: NA; J: TRBJ2-6; DNA: TGCAGCGTCTTCGGGGTTTACCACAGGGGCTCTGGGGCCAACGTCCTGACTTTC; CDR3: CSVFGVYHRGSGANVLTF
V: TRBV27; D: TRBD2; size: NA; J: TRBJ2-1; DNA: TGTGCCAGCAGTGCCGGGACTAGCGGCAACAATGAGCAGTTCTTC; CDR3: CASSAGTSGNNEQFF
V: TRBV20-1; D: TRBD2; size: medium-sized; J: TRBJ2-7; DNA: TGCAGTGCTAGAGATATGGGACTAGCGGGAGGGTGGGAGCAGTACTTC; CDR3: CSARDMGLAGGWEQYF
V: TRBV4-1; D: TRBD2; size: NA; J: TRBJ2-3; DNA: TGCGCCAGCAGCCATAGACTAGCGGGAGACGGAGATACGCAGTATTTT; CDR3: CASSHRLAGDGDTQYF
V: TRBV3-1; D: NA; size: few; J: TRBJ1-1; DNA: TGTGCCAGCAGCCAAGGAGGGACGTCGGAAGCTTTCTTT; CDR3: CASSQGGTSEAFF
V: TRBV12-3/TRBV12-4; D: TRBD2; size: NA; J: TRBJ2-2; DNA: TGTGCCAGCAGTTTAGGGACTAGCGGGAGGGCCACCGGGGACCTGTTTTTT; CDR3: CASSLGTSGRATGDLFF
V: TRBV9; D: NA; size: NA; J: TRBJ2-1; DNA: TGTGCCAGCAGCGTAGGGGCAGCCCATGAGCAGTTCTTC; CDR3: CASSVGAAHEQFF
V: TRBV27; D: TRBD2; size: NA; J: TRBJ2-1; DNA: TGTGCCAGCAGCCCCGGGACTAGCGGGAGGAATGGGCAGTTCTTC; CDR3: CASSPGTSGRNGQFF
V: TRBV29-1; D: TRBD1; size: many; J: TRBJ2-1; DNA: TGCAGCGTCGCCGGGGACAGGGGGCCTGATGAGCAGTTCTTC; CDR3: CSVAGDRGPDEQFF
V: TRBV7-2; D: TRBD1; size: few; J: TRBJ2-2; DNA: TGTGCCAGCAGCTTACTGACAGGGGTGACCGGGGAGCTGTTTTTT; CDR3: CASSLLTGVTGELFF
V: TRBV3-1; D: TRBD2; size: NA; J: TRBJ2-7; DNA: TGTGCCAGCAGCCAGATCGGGCAGCGGGGCCACTACGAGCAGTACTTC; CDR3: CASSQIGQRGHYEQYF
V: TRBV30; D: NA; size: NA; J: TRBJ2-1; DNA: TGTGCCTGGAGCGGAGCCGATGAGCAGTTCTTC; CDR3: CAWSGADEQFF
V: TRBV27; D: NA; size: few; J: TRBJ2-5; DNA: TGTGCCAGCAGTTTACAGGGGTCTCGGGAGACCCAGTACTTC; CDR3: CASSLQGSRETQYF
V: TRBV4-1; D: NA; size: NA; J: TRBJ2-1; DNA: TGCGCCAGCAGCTATCTGGGAACTGACAATGAGCAGTTCTTC; CDR3: CASSYLGTDNEQFF
V: TRBV12-3/TRBV12-4; D: NA; size: few; J: TRBJ2-2; DNA: TGTGCCAGCAGTGCTACCCTCGGCAACGGGGAGCTGTTTTTT; CDR3: CASSATLGNGELFF
V: TRBV25-1; D: NA; size: many; J: TRBJ1-2; DNA: TGTGCCAGCAGTGACAGGGGTGACTATGGCTACACCTTC; CDR3: CASSDRGDYGYTF
V: TRBV29-1; D: NA; size: NA; J: TRBJ2-2; DNA: TGCAGCGTTGAAGTGACAGATAACACCGGGGAGCTGTTTTTT; CDR3: CSVEVTDNTGELFF
V: TRBV20-1; D: TRBD2; size: NA; J: TRBJ2-1; DNA: TGCAGTGCTAGGGGACTAGCGGGGAGTATTTCCTACAATGAGCAGTTCTTC; CDR3: CSARGLAGSISYNEQFF
V: TRBV4-1; D: NA; size: NA; J: TRBJ2-7; DNA: TGCGCCAGCAGCCTGGGGATCACGAACTACGAGCAGTACTTC; CDR3: CASSLGITNYEQYF
V: TRBV29-1; D: NA; size: NA; J: TRBJ2-3; DNA: TGCAGCGTTGGGAGGGACTCTTACTTGCATTACACAGATACGCAGTATTTT; CDR3: CSVGRDSYLHYTDTQYF
V: TRBV20-1; D: NA; size: many; J: TRBJ2-1; DNA: TGCAGTGCACCAACAGGAAACAATGAGCAGTTCTTC; CDR3: CSAPTGNNEQFF
V: TRBV4-3; D: NA; size: many; J: TRBJ1-2; DNA: TGCGCCAGCAGCCAAGATATCGGGCAGGCGAAACCCTATGGCTACACCTTC; CDR3: CASSQDIGQAKPYGYTF
V: TRBV6-2/TRBV6-3; D: NA; size: NA; J: TRBJ2-1; DNA: TGTGCCAGCAGCTGGGATTTAGCGCCTTCCTCCTACAATGAGCAGTTCTTC; CDR3: CASSWDLAPSSYNEQFF
V: TRBV27; D: NA; size: few; J: TRBJ2-7; DNA: TGTGCCAGCAGCCCCGCTGGGTACCCACAATCCTACGAGCAGTACTTC; CDR3: CASSPAGYPQSYEQYF
V: TRBV4-1; D: NA; size: many; J: TRBJ2-1; DNA: TGCGCCAGCAGCCTCAGTAGGAGCGGCAGCTCCTACAATGAGCAGTTCTTC; CDR3: CASSLSRSGSSYNEQFF
V: TRBV5-1; D: TRBD1; size: few; J: TRBJ1-1; DNA: TGCGCCAGCAGCTTGAGGGGGCTTACGTTTGATAGCACTGAAGCTTTCTTT; CDR3: CASSLRGLTFDSTEAFF
V: TRBV29-1; D: NA; size: many; J: TRBJ2-2; DNA: TGCAGCGTTGAAGGGCTAGCGAAGACCGGGGAGCTGTTTTTT; CDR3: CSVEGLAKTGELFF
V: TRBV29-1; D: TRBD2; size: NA; J: TRBJ2-2; DNA: TGCAGCGTTGATGTATCGGGGGCGGGGGGGACCCCTGACACCGGGGAGCTGTTTTTT; CDR3: CSVDVSGAGGTPDTGELFF